The clone carrying this T cell receptor (beta chain) appeared a single time. CDR3 length: 13 amino acids. CDR1 is SQVTM, CDR2 ANQGSEA, per germline. Between the trimmed V and J ends, which lost 4 bases and 8 bases, there was a span of 17 bases. The entry originates in a study of shared clonotypes between healthy human individuals. On the study more broadly: Participating donors consisted of two women and a few men aged 18 to 49.

None of the donors, who were healthy HIV-negative adults, had recently had acute infections or vaccinations. How the authors handled the data: ImmunoSEQ output held junction-only sequences without quality scores, so filtering differed. The protocol was immunoSEQ multiplex PCR, while the TCRdb copy is restricted to in-frame clones and leaves out a portion. D and trimming come from the DNA, and the V and J calls and clone size come from that table. The repertoire has under 600,000 clones, about 80% of them found once; the top ten carry around 12%. The clonotype comes from a woman in her forties in good health. Some clones in this sample may be carry-over from other donors' samples. This chain connects TRBV29-1 to TRBJ1-2; perhaps TRBD1 as D (6 bases). What was sequenced was PBMCs. The CDR3 protein is CSVVFGGAGGYTF. DNA for the CDR3: TGCAGCGTTGTCTTTGGGGGCGCGGGGGGCTACACCTTC.